The clone carrying this TCR beta chain was seen many times. Its specificity is not known. For each extraction, RNA and DNA were obtained together from around 20-30 mg of unsorted bulk tissue. The template, roughly 0.45 ug total RNA, yielded TCR beta cDNA made with a constant-region primer. Libraries covering TCR beta were generated through three nested multiplex PCR rounds (using a slightly modified ARM-PCR). The first two PCR rounds used TRBV1-TRBV30 primers with a Cbeta primer, roughly 10 cycles each. TCRdb independently ran MiXCR on the multiplex PCR reads; one entry per CDR3 protein. The table includes about 23,000 distinct CDR3 sequences, roughly three quarters detected once. This sample was included in a study of tumor-infiltrating lymphocytes in primary liver carcinoma. Study as a whole: Between 4.2 and 10 cm across, the tumors were all of stage T1-T3 N0M0.

Study conclusions and caveats: It was observed that only about 8-25% of the top clones appeared in every one of the five tumor regions. Between tumor regions, pairs overlapped more than tumor-adjacent and tumor-blood pairs did. Blood's top-250-clone fraction was significantly lower than that of tumors (p = 0.039).

V gave up 8 bases and J gave up 3 bases, with 10 bases separating them. The length of the CDR3 is 12 residues. Germline CDR1 and CDR2: MDHEN and SYDVKM. The TCR was taken from a woman between 25 and 40 years old with primary liver carcinoma and hepatitis B virus infection. The V gene is TRBV28, the J gene TRBJ1-1, with D tentatively TRBD1 (6 bases). The sample consisted of liver tumor tissue from sampling region 5. Regarding subset: tumor region T5, tumor centre. The CDR3 reads CASGTLHTEAFF. For the CDR3, the DNA is TGTGCCAGCGGGACACTCCACACTGAAGCTTTCTTT.